The clone carrying this T cell receptor beta chain was detected once. The antigen remains undetermined. CDR3 size: 19 residues. CDR1 and CDR2 (germline): LGHNA, YSLEER. The germline V and J ends were trimmed by 3 bases and 4 bases, with 22 bases remaining between them. Each clinical donor contributed on average approximately 99,000 T cells from unsorted cryopreserved PBMC. This sample was taken from a study of T cells in tuberculosis. Study-level points and caveats: GMM-specific TCRs were nearer to active tuberculosis alpha repertoires, suggesting expansion. GEM motif frequencies gave over 60% accuracy; the GMM repertoire gave almost 90%. The TCR-beta difference was not significant; alpha differences partly reflected length.

Sequencing used immunoSEQ multiplex PCR; TCRdb keeps in-frame clones, though not all of them. The repertoire holds roughly 30,000 clones, roughly 92% seen once, with 2% to 2.5% in the top ten. The specimen was PBMCs. The chain combines TRBV4-3 with TRBJ2-6; perhaps TRBD2 as D (6 bases). The sequence derives from a donor aged 10 to 29 with latent tuberculosis or without tuberculosis infection. The CDR3 DNA sequence: TGCGCCAGCAGCCAGAAGGAGGGACGGGTTATCGCCGGGGCCAACGTCCTGACTTTC. Its protein is CASSQKEGRVIAGANVLTF.